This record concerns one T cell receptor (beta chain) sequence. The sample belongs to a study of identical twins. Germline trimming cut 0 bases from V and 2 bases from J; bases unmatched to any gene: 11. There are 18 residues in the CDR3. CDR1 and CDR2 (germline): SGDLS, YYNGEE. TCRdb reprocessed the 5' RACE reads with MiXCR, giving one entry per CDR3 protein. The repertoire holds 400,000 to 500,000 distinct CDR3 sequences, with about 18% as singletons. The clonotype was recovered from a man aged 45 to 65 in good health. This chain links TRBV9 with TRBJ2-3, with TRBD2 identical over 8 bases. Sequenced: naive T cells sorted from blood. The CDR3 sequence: CASSVGPPYGRATDTQYF. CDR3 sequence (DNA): TGTGCCAGCAGCGTAGGCCCCCCTTACGGGAGGGCCACAGATACGCAGTATTTT.